Detailed here is one TCR beta chain. Assay: immunoSEQ multiplex PCR; the TCRdb copy retains only in-frame clones and omits some. The sample lists 160,000 or so clones, around 74% seen once, with 7% to 10% in the top ten. These data belong to a study of blood T cell repertoires in COVID-19. Overall study: COVID-19 samples, acute and convalescent, were from the United States, Italy and Spain.

V was clipped by 0 bases and J by 2 bases, with 17 bases between them. Germline V CDR1 and CDR2: SGHNT, YYREEE (reference sequence). The CDR3 extends over 17 amino acids. Patients at the Seattle site were enrolled during active infection and followed longitudinally. The TCR originated in a woman in her fifties or sixties with COVID-19, enrolled during active disease. Sequenced sample: peripheral blood. V is TRBV5-4 and J is TRBJ1-2; perhaps TRBD1 as D (6 bases). DNA for the CDR3: TGTGCCAGCAGCTTGGAGAGGGGGTTAAGGGGAAACTATGGCTACACCTTC. Encoded protein: CASSLERGLRGNYGYTF.